This is a list of T cell receptor beta chains from one sample in a study of CD8 T cells in ankylosing spondylitis. One entry per CDR3 protein, called by TCRdb with MiXCR from the 5' RACE reads. The data hold about 100,000 distinct CDR3 sequences, with about 8.6% observed a single time. The sequenced sample was blood, either unsorted or a sorted T cell fraction (not recorded which). These receptors were collected from a male donor with ankylosing spondylitis or in good health (not recorded which). Both conserved end residues are part of each CDR3. The D gene is left open where the match is weak. Part of the rows lack a size; the others show once, few, many or a class for expanded clones.

size	V	length	J	D	CDR3	DNA
many	TRBV5-6	13	TRBJ1-2	-	CASSFNQGNGYTF	TGTGCCAGCAGCTTTAATCAGGGCAATGGCTACACCTTC
many	TRBV6-2/TRBV6-3	14	TRBJ1-5	-	CASSYGQGGQPQHF	TGTGCCAGCAGTTACGGGCAGGGTGGACAGCCCCAGCATTTT
many	TRBV2	13	TRBJ2-3	-	CASNPGPTDTQYF	TGTGCCAGCAACCCTGGACCGACAGATACGCAGTATTTT
many	TRBV29-1	12	TRBJ1-2	TRBD1	CSLLGGGGGYTF	TGCAGCCTCTTGGGAGGGGGCGGTGGCTACACCTTC
many	TRBV5-6	16	TRBJ2-2	-	CATHGPAGRNTGELFF	TGTGCCACGCACGGACCGGCTGGAAGGAACACCGGGGAGCTGTTTTTT
many	TRBV6-2/TRBV6-3	16	TRBJ1-2	-	CASSLPRAGENYGYTF	TGTGCCAGCAGTCTACCCCGGGCAGGCGAAAACTATGGCTACACCTTC
many	TRBV3-1	11	TRBJ2-7	-	CASSQGALQYF	TGTGCCAGCAGCCAAGGGGCTTTGCAGTACTTC
many	TRBV7-2	15	TRBJ1-1	-	CASSPHGQMNTEAFF	TGTGCCAGCAGCCCCCATGGCCAGATGAACACTGAAGCTTTCTTT
many	TRBV4-3	14	TRBJ1-1	-	CASSRMRGNTEAFF	TGCGCCAGCAGCCGGATGAGGGGGAACACTGAAGCTTTCTTT
few	TRBV4-3	15	TRBJ1-6	-	CASSQDLPDNSPLHF	TGCGCCAGCAGCCAAGATCTCCCTGATAATTCACCCCTCCACTTT
many	TRBV20-1	17	TRBJ2-5	TRBD2	CSAARPSGSVIGETQYF	TGCAGTGCCGCGCGGCCTAGCGGGAGCGTAATAGGAGAGACCCAGTACTTC
many	TRBV4-3	15	TRBJ2-7	TRBD1	CASSQAGTGTYEQYF	TGCGCCAGCAGCCAAGCCGGGACAGGGACCTACGAGCAGTACTTC
many	TRBV7-2	15	TRBJ1-2	TRBD1	CASIVHRGGNYGYTF	TGTGCCAGCATCGTACACAGGGGCGGTAACTATGGCTACACCTTC
many	TRBV7-9	13	TRBJ2-7	TRBD1	CASSRVTGDEQYF	TGTGCCAGCAGCAGAGTGACAGGGGACGAGCAGTACTTC
-	TRBV10-3	14	TRBJ2-1	TRBD2	CAISDQTAGDEQFF	TGTGCCATCAGTGATCAGACTGCGGGGGATGAGCAGTTCTTC
many	TRBV7-8	13	TRBJ2-2	-	CASSNLDSGELFF	TGTGCCAGCAGCAACCTGGACTCCGGGGAGCTGTTTTTT
-	TRBV5-1	15	TRBJ1-3	-	CASSLLGVSGNTIYF	TGCGCCAGCAGCTTGTTAGGGGTCTCTGGAAACACCATATATTTT
many	TRBV3-1	13	TRBJ1-5	-	CASSRYSDQPQHF	TGTGCCAGCAGCCGCTACTCCGACCAGCCCCAGCATTTT
few	TRBV9	15	TRBJ1-1	TRBD1	CASSVTDRADTEAFF	TGTGCCAGCAGCGTAACAGACAGGGCCGACACTGAAGCTTTCTTT
many	TRBV4-1	15	TRBJ2-4	-	CASSQGNGQKNIQYF	TGCGCCAGCAGCCAAGGGAATGGGCAGAAAAACATTCAGTACTTC
many	TRBV14	15	TRBJ1-6	-	CASSQERRWNSPLHF	TGTGCCAGCAGCCAAGAAAGGCGGTGGAATTCACCCCTCCACTTT
many	TRBV12-3/TRBV12-4	16	TRBJ2-3	-	CASSPPPAGVQNTQYF	TGTGCCAGCAGTCCCCCACCAGCGGGTGTTCAGAATACGCAGTATTTT
many	TRBV20-1	12	TRBJ1-4	-	CSAITRGEKLFF	TGCAGTGCCATTACGCGGGGGGAAAAACTGTTTTTT